The 3 T cell receptor beta chains presented below share a single source sample, sequenced in a study of T-cell reconstitution after alpha-beta-depleted transplantation in children. Unique molecular identifiers were incorporated during preparation of the TCRbeta library. A single record per CDR3 protein comes from TCRdb applying MiXCR to the PCR reads. The table lists more than 200,000 distinct CDR3 sequences, roughly a quarter of them singletons, with around 2.5% in the top ten. This material consisted of PBMCs, taken before TCRalphabeta/CD19-depleted stem cell transplant. These receptors came from a girl aged 2-10 years with Fanconi anemia, due to receive a stem cell transplant.

This clonotype has ten or more counts. The V gene is TRBV5-1, the J gene TRBJ2-1; 9 bases match TRBD2. Germline V gene sequence: CDR1 SGHRS, CDR2 YFSETQ. After removal of 4 bases from V and 6 bases from J, the junction contained 8 bases not matched to a gene. The CDR3 runs 15 residues. The CDR3, as DNA: TGCGCCAGCAGCGGGAGGGGACTAGCAGCCAATGAGCAGTTCTTC. Its protein product is CASSGRGLAANEQFF.

V usage is TRBV29-1 and J usage is TRBJ2-7; TRBD2 matches 10 bases. Per germline, CDR1 SQVTM and CDR2 ANQGSEA. Trimming cost V 0 bases and J 2 bases; bases outside gene matches: 4. This CDR3 is 15 amino acids long. This chain's CDR3 is CSVEDFSGGTYEQYF. The CDR3 DNA reads as TGCAGCGTTGAAGATTTTAGCGGGGGGACCTACGAGCAGTACTTC.

This clonotype was detected many times. The chain joins TRBV28 to TRBJ2-1; TRBD2 matches 8 bases. V was clipped by 2 bases and J by 9 bases; unmatched bases: 6. Germline V gives CDR1 MDHEN, CDR2 SYDVKM. This CDR3 contains 14 residues. The CDR3 region has the DNA TGTGCCAGCAGTTTAACGGCGGGGGGAAGTGAGCAGTTCTTC. Translated: CASSLTAGGSEQFF.